The 22 T cell receptor beta chains below come from one sample, sequenced in a study of T cells in Graves' hyperthyroidism and ophthalmopathy. The TCR beta CDR3 regions underwent amplification using RNA transcripts as the source. HTBI primers drove first-round RT-PCR of the TCR CDR3. TCRdb re-derived calls from the multiplex PCR reads in MiXCR, one entry per CDR3 protein. The sample contains approximately 530,000 distinct CDR3 sequences, 16% of which appear only once. The sequenced material came from blood. The receptors derive from a woman aged 18-29 years with Graves' hyperthyroidism.

This clonotype came up many times. The gene calls are TRBV7-2 and TRBJ2-3; D could derive from TRBD1 or TRBD2 (5 bases each). The CDR3 runs to 15 residues. CDR1 SGHTA and CDR2 FQGNSA come from the germline V gene. Trimming took 1 base from V and 0 from J, leaving 8 bases between them. The CDR3 nucleotides are TGTGCCAGCAGCTTAGGGGACGGCAGCACAGATACGCAGTATTTT. Translating gives CASSLGDGSTDTQYF.

At least ten counts were recorded for this clonotype. The chain joins TRBV7-9 to TRBJ2-1; D is possibly TRBD1 (5 bases). V was pared by 5 bases and J by 5 bases, with 16 bases between. CDR3 size: 15 residues. CDR1 and CDR2 (germline): SEHNR, FQNEAQ (reference sequence). The chain's CDR3 is CASSPYGRDDNEQFF. Here the CDR3 DNA reads TGTGCCAGCAGCCCTTACGGCAGGGATGACAATGAGCAGTTCTTC. The full variable domain, in which reference TRBV7-9 and TRBJ2-1 provide the parts outside the CDR3, is DTGVSQNPRHKITKRGQNVTFRCDPISEHNRLYWYRQTLGQGPEFLTYFQNEAQLEKSRLLSDRFSAERPKGSFSTLEIQRTEQGDSAMYLCASSPYGRDDNEQFFGPGTRLTVL.

Ten or more counts support this clonotype. The chain combines TRBV5-8 with TRBJ1-5; possible D gene TRBD1, 5 bases. Germline V gene lookup returns CDR1 SGHTS and CDR2 YDEGEE. V was pared by 3 bases and J by 8 bases, with 12 bases between. This CDR3 has 13 amino acids. The CDR3 sequence: CASSSGTGKPQHF. The CDR3 DNA follows: TGTGCCAGCAGCTCCGGGACTGGAAAGCCCCAGCATTTT.

This clonotype was found many times. The chain carries TRBV2 and TRBJ2-1, with 8 bases aligning to TRBD1. The CDR3 spans 15 residues. Germline V gene data show CDR1 as SNHLY and CDR2 as FYNNEI. Trimming took 7 bases from V and 3 from J; bases not matched to a gene: 8. Here the CDR3 DNA reads TGTGCCAGCATGAAGTGGGACAGGTTCTACAATGAGCAGTTCTTC. Its protein is CASMKWDRFYNEQFF.

The rearrangement links TRBV10-2 to TRBJ1-2, with D tentatively TRBD1 (5 bases). The V gene's germline CDR1 is WSHSY and CDR2 SAAADI. V dropped 8 bases and J dropped 3 bases, with 16 bases sitting between them. The CDR3 spans 14 residues. The CDR3 DNA reads as TGCGCCAGCCTGGGGGGGGGGGAGGACTATGGCTACACCTTC. This translates into CASLGGGEDYGYTF.

This clonotype has just a few counts. The chain has TRBV6-1 and TRBJ2-1; TRBD2 matches 8 bases. The CDR3 extends over 14 amino acids. The junction had 5 bases not matched to a gene; V was cut back by 10 bases and J by 0 bases. Germline assignment: CDR1 MNHNS and CDR2 SASEGT. CDR3 residues: CATLSGTSYNEQFF. As DNA, the CDR3 is TGTGCCACCCTTAGCGGGACCTCCTACAATGAGCAGTTCTTC.

This clonotype was recorded a few times. CDR3 protein: CSATRTGKKGYEQYF. In DNA form, the CDR3 reads TGCAGTGCTACCCGGACGGGCAAAAAAGGCTACGAGCAGTACTTC. The chain is built from TRBV20-1 and TRBJ2-7, with D unclear. In germline, CDR1 is DFQATT, CDR2 SNEGSKA (reference sequence). The CDR3 is 15 amino acids. Trimming took off 4 bases at V and 3 bases at J, with 19 bases between the two ends.

This clonotype has more than one count but fewer than ten. The J gene is TRBJ1-1, the V gene TRBV20-1, with D unresolved. Germline V gives CDR1 DFQATT, CDR2 SNEGSKA (reference sequence). CDR3 length: 12 residues. The V gene lost 0 bases and the J gene lost 7 bases, with 9 bases spanning the gap. The CDR3 loop is CSARDQPREAFF. CDR3 nucleotides: TGCAGTGCTAGAGATCAACCGCGTGAAGCTTTCTTT.

This clonotype appeared a few times. The rearrangement joins TRBV25-1 to TRBJ1-6; 10 bases line up with TRBD1. CDR1 MGHDK and CDR2 SYGVNS come from the germline V gene. The CDR3 consists of 16 residues. The junction had 9 bases not matched to a gene; V was cut back by 4 bases and J by 9 bases. The CDR3 is CASSATPGQGTSPLHF. CDR3 nucleotides: TGTGCCAGCAGTGCCACTCCGGGACAGGGGACTTCACCCCTCCACTTT.

The rearrangement joins TRBV4-1 to TRBJ1-1; possibly TRBD1 for D (5 bases). The V end lost 0 bases, the J end lost 5 bases, and 13 bases lay between the germline ends. Germline CDR1 reads MGHRA; CDR2 reads YSYEKL. The CDR3 is 15 amino acids. This CDR3 reads CASSQDRAWRTEAFF. The CDR3 bases are TGCGCCAGCAGCCAAGACAGGGCCTGGAGAACTGAAGCTTTCTTT.

Ten or more counts support this clonotype. V and J are TRBV12-3 or TRBV12-4 and TRBJ1-4; D perhaps matches TRBD1 (5 bases). The V and J ends lost 1 base and 8 bases respectively, with 17 bases between them. The CDR3 runs to 16 residues. The CDR3 DNA sequence: TGTGCCAGCAGTTTAGGCCTAGGGGTCATTCGCGAAAAACTGTTTTTT. It yields the protein CASSLGLGVIREKLFF.

This clonotype has at least ten counts. This sequence joins TRBV4-1 and TRBJ1-4, with D unresolved. The V end lost 2 bases, the J end lost 7 bases, and 11 bases lay between the germline ends. The CDR3 has 14 amino acids. The germline V gene encodes CDR1 MGHRA and CDR2 YSYEKL. The CDR3 region is CASSQPGGVEKLFF. The CDR3 DNA sequence: TGCGCCAGCAGCCAACCCGGTGGAGTTGAAAAACTGTTTTTT.

This clonotype has at least ten counts. This sequence joins TRBV6-1 and TRBJ2-3, with TRBD1 matching 7 bases. The CDR3 sequence is 15 residues long. V lost 6 bases to trimming and J lost 0 bases; unmatched junction nucleotides: 6. Looked up from germline, CDR1 is MNHNS and CDR2 is SASEGT. CDR3 in amino acids: CASRLRDRSTDTQYF. CDR3 DNA sequence: TGTGCCAGCAGGCTACGGGACAGAAGCACAGATACGCAGTATTTT.

In its sample, this clonotype was seen a few times. The chain employs TRBV19 and TRBJ2-2, with 7 bases matching TRBD1. The CDR3 runs to 16 residues. The germline V gene encodes CDR1 LNHDA and CDR2 SQIVND (reference sequence). Unmatched junction bases numbered 4, after V lost 0 bases and J lost 3 bases. The DNA for the CDR3 is TGTGCCAGTAGTATAGAAAGGGGGCGAGACACCGGGGAGCTGTTTTTT. Its translation is CASSIERGRDTGELFF.

This clonotype was detected ten times or more. The chain has TRBV12-3 or TRBV12-4 and TRBJ2-1, with 8 bases matching TRBD1. J was trimmed by 3 bases and V by 1 base; bases with no gene match: 2. The CDR3 runs to 15 residues. CDR3 protein: CASSLGTGIYNEQFF. Here the CDR3 DNA reads TGTGCCAGCAGTTTAGGGACAGGGATCTACAATGAGCAGTTCTTC.

This chain joins TRBV12-3 or TRBV12-4 and TRBJ1-6; 7 bases line up with TRBD1. V dropped 8 bases and J dropped 9; count of bases not matched to a gene: 7. The CDR3 is 13 residues long. The CDR3 DNA reads as TGTGCCAGCTCCGGGACAGATGCTTCACCCCTCCACTTT. Amino acids: CASSGTDASPLHF.

This clonotype turned up a few times. The chain uses TRBV29-1 and TRBJ1-2; 8 nucleotides agree with TRBD1. Germline V CDR1 and CDR2: SQVTM, ANQGSEA. The junction had 8 bases not matched to a gene; V was cut back by 4 bases and J by 7 bases. The CDR3 has 13 amino acids. The CDR3: CSVGEGQGTGYTF. The CDR3, as DNA: TGCAGCGTTGGGGAAGGACAGGGAACTGGCTACACCTTC.

This clonotype was recorded many times. This chain connects TRBV27 to TRBJ2-7; 7 nucleotides agree with TRBD1. J was trimmed by 2 bases and V by 2 bases; bases with no gene match: 12. Looked up from germline, CDR1 is MNHEY and CDR2 is SMNVEV (reference sequence). CDR3 length: 17 residues. CDR3 nucleotides: TGTGCCAGCAGTTTAGTCTCTACGACAGGGTCGCCCTACGAGCAGTACTTC. This sequence encodes CASSLVSTTGSPYEQYF.

This clonotype has ten or more counts. The genes are TRBV12-3 or TRBV12-4 and TRBJ2-3; no clear D gene. V lost 1 base to trimming and J lost 3 bases, with 8 bases between them. The CDR3 sequence is 14 residues long. The CDR3 DNA follows: TGTGCCAGCAGTTTAGACCTCTTTACAGATACGCAGTATTTT. Amino acids: CASSLDLFTDTQYF.

V and J are TRBV9 and TRBJ2-1; D gene uncertain. The CDR3 is 13 residues long. The germline V gene has CDR1 SGDLS and CDR2 YYNGEE. Trimming removed 0 bases at V and 7 bases at J, with 8 bases between. CDR3 sequence reads: CASSVDGRNEQFF. In DNA, the CDR3 is TGTGCCAGCAGCGTAGATGGCCGAAATGAGCAGTTCTTC. The variable domain in full, completed from reference TRBV9 and TRBJ2-1, reads DSGVTQTPKHLITATGQRVTLRCSPRSGDLSVYWYQQSLDQGLQFLIQYYNGEERAKGNILERFSAQQFPDLHSELNLSSLELGDSALYFCASSVDGRNEQFFGPGTRLTVL.

This clonotype was observed a few times. The V call is TRBV20-1, the J call TRBJ2-7, with 9 bases matching TRBD2. The ends lost 0 bases at V and 6 bases at J; junction bases unmatched: 12. Germline V gene sequence: CDR1 DFQATT, CDR2 SNEGSKA (reference sequence). The CDR3 is 16 amino acids. The CDR3 DNA follows: TGCAGTGCTAGAGATGAAAGGCGGGGGGGCTTCTCCGAGCAGTACTTC. The encoded protein is CSARDERRGGFSEQYF.

This clonotype was detected ten times or more. The CDR3, as DNA: TGCAGTGCTAGAGATTTGGCGGGGGCGTATGAAAAACTGTTTTTT. Translated: CSARDLAGAYEKLFF. J is TRBJ1-4 and V is TRBV20-1; D is possibly TRBD1 (6 bases). Trimming removed 0 bases from V and 6 bases from J, with 14 bases in between. The germline V gene has CDR1 DFQATT and CDR2 SNEGSKA (reference sequence). This CDR3 has 15 amino acids.